This TCR beta chain stems from a study of shared clonotypes between healthy human individuals. Turning to the study itself: Researchers assigned three CD4 naive, three CD4 memory, two CD8 naive and one CD8 memory plate to each donor.

Study results and caveats: When naive CD4 clonotypes were compared across a few donors, approximately 5% were shared.

The assay was run at deep level. Sequenced by immunoSEQ multiplex PCR; TCRdb stores in-frame clones only, minus some. The table lists around 200,000 clones, about 66% of them singletons, with roughly a tenth in the top ten. With respect to this clone: Its antigen remains unidentified.

Trimming left V 4 bases short and J 1 base short, with 11 bases between. The CDR3 has 14 residues. Germline assignment: CDR1 SGHTS and CDR2 YDEGEE. The rearrangement uses TRBV5-8 and TRBJ1-2; D might be TRBD1 (6 bases). The sequencing sample was made of memory CD4+ T cells sorted from blood. Subset described: CD45RA-negative fraction. This clonotype originated in a man aged 25-40 years in good health. CDR3: CASSPGALNYGYTF. CDR3 in DNA: TGTGCCAGCAGCCCAGGGGCGCTTAACTATGGCTACACCTTC. Full variable domain (remainder filled in from reference TRBV5-8 and TRBJ1-2): EAGVTQSPTHLIKTRGQQATLRCSPISGHTSVYWYQQALGLGLQFLLWYDEGEERNRGNFPPRFSGRQFPNYSSELNVNALELEDSALYLCASSPGALNYGYTFGSGTRLTVV.